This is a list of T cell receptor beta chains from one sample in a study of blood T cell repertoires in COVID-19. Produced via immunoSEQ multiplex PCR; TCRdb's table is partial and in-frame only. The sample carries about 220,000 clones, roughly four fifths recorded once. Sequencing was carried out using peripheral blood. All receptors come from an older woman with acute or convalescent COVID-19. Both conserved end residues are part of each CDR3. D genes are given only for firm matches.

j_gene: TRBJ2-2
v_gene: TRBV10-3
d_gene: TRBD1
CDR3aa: CAISKNQGAGELFF

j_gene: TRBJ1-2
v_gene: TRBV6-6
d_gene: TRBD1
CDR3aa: CASSYSSTGQGYGYTF

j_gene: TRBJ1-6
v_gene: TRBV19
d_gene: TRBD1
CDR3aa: CASSPRQGEGYNSPLHF

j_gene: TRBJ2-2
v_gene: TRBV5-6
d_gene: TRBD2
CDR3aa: CASSRSLAGGLTGELFF

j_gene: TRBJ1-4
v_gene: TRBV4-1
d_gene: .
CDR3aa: CASSRVEDEKLFF

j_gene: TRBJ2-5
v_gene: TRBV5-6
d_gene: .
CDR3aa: CASSSRVPLGKETQYF

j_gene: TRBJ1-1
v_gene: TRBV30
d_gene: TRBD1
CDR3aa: CAWSVTLPGQGNTEAFF

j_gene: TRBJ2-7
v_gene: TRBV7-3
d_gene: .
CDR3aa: CASSLNPGYEQYF

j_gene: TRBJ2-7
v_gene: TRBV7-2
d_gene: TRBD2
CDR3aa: CASSPRGLAGGAYEQYF

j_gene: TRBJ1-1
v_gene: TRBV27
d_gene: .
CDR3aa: CASSIAFRSGVNTEAFF

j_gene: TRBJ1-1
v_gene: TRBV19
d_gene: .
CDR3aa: CASSIQGLNTEAFF

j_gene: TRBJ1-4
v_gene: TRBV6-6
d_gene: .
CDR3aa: CASSPRDFEKLFF

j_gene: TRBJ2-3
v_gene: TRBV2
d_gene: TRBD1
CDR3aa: CASSEEGGGTDTQYF

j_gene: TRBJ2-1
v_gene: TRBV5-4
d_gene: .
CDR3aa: CASSLGSSSYNEQFF

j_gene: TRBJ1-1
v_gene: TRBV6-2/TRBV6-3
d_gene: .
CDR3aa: CASSYSPRAGRSREAFF

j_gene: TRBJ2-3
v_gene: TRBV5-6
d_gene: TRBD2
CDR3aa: CASSSERGGIWGTYTQYF

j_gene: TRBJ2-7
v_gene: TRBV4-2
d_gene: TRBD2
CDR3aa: CASSQDLAGGDPNYEQYF

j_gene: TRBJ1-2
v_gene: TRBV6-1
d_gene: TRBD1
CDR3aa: CASSERQGLSYGYTF

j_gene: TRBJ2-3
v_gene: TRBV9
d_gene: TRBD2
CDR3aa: CASSVAPAGIGADTQYF

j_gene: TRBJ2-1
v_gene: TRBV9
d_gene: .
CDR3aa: CASSVDLGGEQFF

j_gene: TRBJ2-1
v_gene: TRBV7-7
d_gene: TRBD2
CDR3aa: CASSLGGGGTYNEQFF

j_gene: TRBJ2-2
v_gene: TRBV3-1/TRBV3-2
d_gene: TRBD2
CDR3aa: CASRRRTSGNTGELFF

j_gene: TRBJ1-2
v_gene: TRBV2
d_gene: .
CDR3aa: CASSERYQGSGYTF

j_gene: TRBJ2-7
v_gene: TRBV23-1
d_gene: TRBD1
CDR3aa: CASSQSEGTGRNYEQYF

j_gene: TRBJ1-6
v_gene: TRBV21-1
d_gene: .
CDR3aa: CASSNTGIYNSPLHF

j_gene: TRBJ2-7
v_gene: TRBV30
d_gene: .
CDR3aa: CAWMSSYEQYF

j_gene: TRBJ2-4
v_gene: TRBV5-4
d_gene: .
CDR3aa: CASSSPDWGRGKNIQYF

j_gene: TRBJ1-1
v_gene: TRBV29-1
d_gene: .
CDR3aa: CSVERAGRTNTEAFF

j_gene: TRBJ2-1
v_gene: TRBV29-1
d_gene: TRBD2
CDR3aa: CSVEDPIAGVSYNEQFF

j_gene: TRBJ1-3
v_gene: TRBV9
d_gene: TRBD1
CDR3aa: CASSAFTGGGNTIYF

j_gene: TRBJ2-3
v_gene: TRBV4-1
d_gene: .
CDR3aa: CASSQVSQTSTDTQYF

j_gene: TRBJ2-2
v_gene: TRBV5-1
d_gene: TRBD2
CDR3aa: CASSLASGRTGELFF

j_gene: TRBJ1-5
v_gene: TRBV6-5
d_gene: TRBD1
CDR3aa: CASSYSGGSNQPQHF

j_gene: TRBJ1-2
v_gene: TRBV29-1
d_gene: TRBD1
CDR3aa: CSVEDETGAPSHGYTF

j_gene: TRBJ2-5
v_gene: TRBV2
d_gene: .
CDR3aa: CASSEGTALLMAQYF

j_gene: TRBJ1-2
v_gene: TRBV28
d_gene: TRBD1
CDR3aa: CASSTRTGTDYGYTF

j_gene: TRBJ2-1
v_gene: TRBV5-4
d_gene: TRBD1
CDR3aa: CASSYLGGNNEQFF

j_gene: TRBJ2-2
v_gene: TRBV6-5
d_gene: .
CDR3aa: CASSHIQGNTGELFF

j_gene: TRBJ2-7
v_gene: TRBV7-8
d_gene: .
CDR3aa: CASSYQGGTYEQYF

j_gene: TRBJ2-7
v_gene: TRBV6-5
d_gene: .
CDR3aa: CASSFVGAYEQYF

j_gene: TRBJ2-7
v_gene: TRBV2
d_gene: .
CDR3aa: CASKDFPGEQYF

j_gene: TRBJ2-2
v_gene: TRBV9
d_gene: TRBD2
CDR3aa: CASSVALSGGRAGELFF

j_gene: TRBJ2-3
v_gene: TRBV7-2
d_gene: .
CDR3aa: CASSWSGTDTQYF

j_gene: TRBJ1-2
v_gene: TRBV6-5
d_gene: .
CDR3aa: CASSKGQGTNYGYTF

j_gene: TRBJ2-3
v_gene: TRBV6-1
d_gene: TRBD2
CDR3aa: CASSGLAGGGTDTQYF

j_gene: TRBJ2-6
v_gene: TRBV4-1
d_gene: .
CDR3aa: CASSQVTAGANVLTF

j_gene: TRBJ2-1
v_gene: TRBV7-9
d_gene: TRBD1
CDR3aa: CASSQNRGDYNEQFF

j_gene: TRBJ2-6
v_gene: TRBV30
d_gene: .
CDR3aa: CAWSKQGSGANVLTF

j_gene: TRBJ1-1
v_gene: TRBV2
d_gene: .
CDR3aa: CASSYNRDPPNTEAFF

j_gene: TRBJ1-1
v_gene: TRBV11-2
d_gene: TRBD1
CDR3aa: CASSLDLRTGSRAFF

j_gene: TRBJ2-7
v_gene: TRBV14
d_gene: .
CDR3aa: CASSHGTGSYEQYF

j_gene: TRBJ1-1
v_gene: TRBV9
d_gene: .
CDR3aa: CASSAIGGSTEAFF

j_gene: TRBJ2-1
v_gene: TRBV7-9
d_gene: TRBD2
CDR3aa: CASSSGGHGNEQFF

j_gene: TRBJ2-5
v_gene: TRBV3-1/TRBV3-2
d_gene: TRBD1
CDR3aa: CASSQERTGGLETQYF

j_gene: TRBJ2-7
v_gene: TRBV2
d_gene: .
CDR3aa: CASKQGLYEQYF